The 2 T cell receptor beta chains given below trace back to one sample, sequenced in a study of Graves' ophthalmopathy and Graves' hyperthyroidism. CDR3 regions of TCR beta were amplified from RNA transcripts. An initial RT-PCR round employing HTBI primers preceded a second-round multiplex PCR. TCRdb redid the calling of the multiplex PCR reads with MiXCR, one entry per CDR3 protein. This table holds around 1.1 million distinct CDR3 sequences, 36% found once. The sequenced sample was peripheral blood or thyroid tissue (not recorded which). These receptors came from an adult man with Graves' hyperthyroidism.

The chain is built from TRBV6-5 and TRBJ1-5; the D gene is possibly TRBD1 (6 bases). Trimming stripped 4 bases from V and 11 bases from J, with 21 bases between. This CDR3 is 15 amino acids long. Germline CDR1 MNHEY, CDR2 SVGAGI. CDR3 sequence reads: CASSSPGHPFVSQHF. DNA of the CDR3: TGTGCCAGCAGTTCCCCGGGACACCCGTTCGTGTCCCAGCATTTT.

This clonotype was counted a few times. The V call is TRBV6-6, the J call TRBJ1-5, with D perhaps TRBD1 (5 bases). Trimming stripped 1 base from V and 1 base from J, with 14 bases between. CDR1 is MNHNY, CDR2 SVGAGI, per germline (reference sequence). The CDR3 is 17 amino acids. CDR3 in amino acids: CASSYFLGQGSNQPQHF. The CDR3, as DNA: TGTGCCAGCAGTTACTTTTTGGGGCAGGGAAGCAATCAGCCCCAGCATTTT.